These 26 T cell receptor beta chains were all obtained from the same sample, sequenced in a study of shared clonotypes between healthy human individuals. Only in-frame clones appear in the TCRdb table, and some are missing; sequencing was by immunoSEQ multiplex PCR. The sample shows roughly 2.2 million clones, about 92% of them seen only once. Specimen: naive CD4+ T cells from PBMCs. The sample's subset: CD45RA+ positively selected. The receptors here all came from a man younger than 35 in good health. Some clones in this sample may be carry-over from other donors' samples.

J is TRBJ2-7 and V is TRBV6-5; no reliable D call. The length of the CDR3 is 16 residues. Trimming stripped 2 bases from V and 3 bases from J, with 17 bases between. CDR1 and CDR2 from the germline V gene are MNHEY and SVGAGI. The CDR3 nucleotides read TGTGCCAGCAGTTACGATTCGGTCCGGGCCGTCTACGAGCAGTACTTC. It codes for CASSYDSVRAVYEQYF.

The chain employs TRBV5-6 and TRBJ2-3; D is uncertain. Trimming shortened V by 7 bases and J by 3 bases, and 9 bases separated the two germline ends. This CDR3 is built from 12 residues. Germline V gene lookup returns CDR1 SGHDT and CDR2 YYEEEE. In DNA form, the CDR3 reads TGTGCCAGCCAGGTGGTAACAGATACGCAGTATTTT. Translated, it gives CASQVVTDTQYF.

V usage is TRBV6-1 and J usage is TRBJ1-1, with TRBD1 matching 7 bases. Germline V gene sequence: CDR1 MNHNS, CDR2 SASEGT. This CDR3 spans 14 amino acids. V lost 8 bases, J lost 2 bases, and 8 bases stayed unmatched. The CDR3 protein is CASQQGLQNTEAFF. CDR3 DNA: TGTGCCAGCCAACAGGGGCTACAAAACACTGAAGCTTTCTTT.

The V and J genes are TRBV7-2 and TRBJ2-5, with 11 bases matching TRBD2. CDR3 length equals 16 residues. V shed 0 bases, J shed 4 bases, and the junction held 4 bases outside the gene matches. Germline values: CDR1 SGHTA, CDR2 FQGNSA. CDR3 residues: CASSLARLAGGETQYF. The CDR3 DNA follows: TGTGCCAGCAGCTTAGCGCGTCTAGCGGGAGGAGAGACCCAGTACTTC.

The chain employs TRBV29-1 and TRBJ2-2; maybe TRBD2 (8 bases). CDR1 is SQVTM and CDR2 is ANQGSEA in the germline V gene. The germline V and J ends were trimmed by 5 bases and 2 bases, with 15 bases remaining between them. This CDR3 comprises 15 residues. CDR3 nucleotide sequence: TGCAGCGTTATACAGGGGACTAGTAACACCGGGGAGCTGTTTTTT. This translates into CSVIQGTSNTGELFF.

The chain recombines TRBV6-6 with TRBJ2-7; 7 bases are shared with TRBD2. CDR3 length: 13 residues. V dropped 7 bases and J dropped 4; count of bases not matched to a gene: 7. Germline CDR1 is MNHNY and CDR2 is SVGAGI (reference sequence). In DNA form, the CDR3 reads TGTGCCAGCACCCCGGGAGGATTATACGAGCAGTACTTC. Amino acid sequence: CASTPGGLYEQYF.

This clone was detected only once. Other DNA sequences of this sample code for an identical CDR3. The chain joins TRBV18 to TRBJ1-5; D unclear. Per germline, CDR1 KGHSH and CDR2 LQKENI. The CDR3 extends over 13 amino acids. V dropped 3 bases and J dropped 4 bases, with 7 bases sitting between them. This chain's CDR3 is CASSPEGNQPQHF. The CDR3, as DNA: TGTGCCAGCTCACCGGAGGGTAATCAGCCCCAGCATTTT.

The chain employs TRBV2 and TRBJ2-7, with 10 bases identical to TRBD2. The CDR3 is made up of 17 amino acids. Germline CDR1 is SNHLY and CDR2 is FYNNEI. The V segment lost 6 bases and the J segment 3 bases; nucleotides outside the gene matches: 14. DNA for the CDR3: TGTGCCAGCAGGCGACGTCCTCTAGCGGGAGTTTTCTACGAGCAGTACTTC. Translating it yields CASRRRPLAGVFYEQYF.

The chain has TRBV9 and TRBJ1-4, with 7 bases lining up with TRBD1. The CDR3 length is 15 residues. Germline V gives CDR1 SGDLS, CDR2 YYNGEE. Unmatched junction bases numbered 3, after V lost 0 bases and J lost 4 bases. CDR3 in DNA: TGTGCCAGCAGCGTAGGGGGGACAGATAATGAAAAACTGTTTTTT. Protein product: CASSVGGTDNEKLFF.

The chain joins TRBV10-1 to TRBJ1-3; D gene ambiguous. V lost 1 base and J lost 2, with 18 bases in between. CDR3 length: 18 amino acids. Germline V gene data show CDR1 as WNHNN and CDR2 as SYGVQD (reference sequence). CDR3 amino acids: CASSEWVSGSGPGNTIYF. CDR3 DNA: TGCGCCAGCAGTGAGTGGGTGTCGGGGTCTGGGCCTGGAAACACCATATATTTT.

The rearrangement joins TRBV25-1 to TRBJ2-7; 9 bases agree with TRBD1. The trim removed 11 bases at V and 3 bases at J, leaving 8 bases unmatched. The CDR3 is 13 residues long. From germline, CDR1 is MGHDK and CDR2 SYGVNS. CDR3 protein: CASKGQGDYEQYF. The DNA for the CDR3 is TGTGCCTCCAAGGGACAGGGTGACTACGAGCAGTACTTC.

The V and J genes are TRBV19 and TRBJ2-5; possibly TRBD1 for D (6 bases). The germline V and J ends were trimmed by 5 bases and 4 bases, with 14 bases remaining between them. The V gene's germline CDR1 is LNHDA and CDR2 SQIVND (reference sequence). CDR3 length: 14 amino acids. The CDR3 spells CASSVQGAGETQYF. The DNA for the CDR3 is TGTGCCAGTAGTGTACAGGGCGCGGGAGAGACCCAGTACTTC.

Comments on this clone: The sample holds other DNA sequences that translate to the same CDR3. The chain recombines TRBV5-1 with TRBJ2-1, with D perhaps TRBD1 or TRBD2 (6 bases each). This CDR3 has 13 residues. The V gene's germline CDR1 is SGHRS and CDR2 YFSETQ. V dropped 2 bases and J dropped 7 bases, with 10 bases sitting between them. CDR3 nucleotides: TGCGCCAGCAGCTTAGGGGGGAGGAATGAGCAGTTCTTC. Translation gives CASSLGGRNEQFF. The variable domain in full, with the rest retrieved from reference TRBV5-1 and TRBJ2-1, is KAGVTQTPRYLIKTRGQQVTLSCSPISGHRSVSWYQQTPGQGLQFLFEYFSETQRNKGNFPGRFSGRQFSNSRSEMNVSTLELGDSALYLCASSLGGRNEQFFGPGTRLTVL.

The rearrangement uses TRBV7-9 and TRBJ1-5; D may be TRBD1 (5 bases). The length of the CDR3 is 13 residues. The V end was cut by 5 bases, the J end by 6 bases, with 11 bases between. The germline V gene encodes CDR1 SEHNR and CDR2 FQNEAQ (reference sequence). The CDR3 loop reads CASSTGQGQPQHF. The CDR3 region has the DNA TGTGCCAGCAGCACGGGCCAGGGTCAGCCCCAGCATTTT.

The chain links TRBV9 to TRBJ1-3, with 8 positions matching TRBD1. V lost 3 bases, J lost 4 bases, and 6 bases stayed unmatched. This CDR3 has 15 residues. Per germline, CDR1 SGDLS and CDR2 YYNGEE. The CDR3, as DNA: TGTGCCAGCAGCGCCCGCGGGACAGGCGGAAACACCATATATTTT. Translated, it gives CASSARGTGGNTIYF. Looking up the rest from reference TRBV9 and TRBJ1-3 gives the full variable domain: DSGVTQTPKHLITATGQRVTLRCSPRSGDLSVYWYQQSLDQGLQFLIQYYNGEERAKGNILERFSAQQFPDLHSELNLSSLELGDSALYFCASSARGTGGNTIYFGEGSWLTVV.

This chain connects TRBV7-6 to TRBJ2-7; D possibly corresponds to TRBD1 (5 bases). The germline V gene has CDR1 SGHVS and CDR2 FNYEAQ. The length of the CDR3 is 13 residues. Deletions cut 5 bases from V and 4 bases from J, with 12 bases between. The CDR3 region has the DNA TGTGCCAGCAGCCAAGGGGCCGAGTACGAGCAGTACTTC. Amino acids: CASSQGAEYEQYF.

The chain is built from TRBV7-3 and TRBJ2-3, with TRBD2 matching 9 bases. Germline V lookup: CDR1 SGHTA, CDR2 FQGTGA. V lost 0 bases and J lost 0; bases outside the gene matches: 7. This CDR3 has 18 amino acids. The CDR3 spells CASSLTPLAGRSTDTQYF. CDR3 sequence (DNA): TGTGCCAGCAGCTTAACGCCACTAGCGGGCCGTAGCACAGATACGCAGTATTTT.

This clone came up once. The chain links TRBV30 to TRBJ2-3, with 10 bases aligning to TRBD2. This CDR3 has 18 residues. Germline CDR1 is GTSNPN and CDR2 is SVGIG (reference sequence). After removal of 2 bases from V and 3 bases from J, the junction contained 14 bases not matched to a gene. DNA of the CDR3: TGTGCCTGGAGTAGAGCGGGAGGGCCGAGGATTAGGACAGATACGCAGTATTTT. This gives the protein CAWSRAGGPRIRTDTQYF.

This rearrangement joins TRBV28 to TRBJ1-1, with D unclear. Germline V gene data show CDR1 as MDHEN and CDR2 as SYDVKM. The CDR3 has 15 amino acids. V was clipped by 7 bases and J by 0 bases, with 15 bases between them. The CDR3 protein is CASTPLAAMNTEAFF. DNA for the CDR3: TGTGCCAGCACCCCGCTAGCAGCCATGAACACTGAAGCTTTCTTT. The full variable domain, completed using reference TRBV28 and TRBJ1-1, is DVKVTQSSRYLVKRTGEKVFLECVQDMDHENMFWYRQDPGLGLRLIYFSYDVKMKEKGDIPEGYSVSREKKERFSLILESASTNQTSMYLCASTPLAAMNTEAFFGQGTRLTVV.

CDR3 amino acids: CASSSQQGMSQHF. The CDR3 DNA is TGTGCCAGCAGTTCCCAACAGGGGATGAGTCAGCATTTT. V and J are TRBV28 and TRBJ1-5, with 7 bases matching TRBD1. This CDR3 is built from 13 residues. V lost 4 bases to trimming and J lost 13 bases; unmatched junction nucleotides: 10. CDR1 and CDR2 (germline): MDHEN, SYDVKM.

The gene calls are TRBV10-3 and TRBJ1-1; no firm D call. CDR3 length: 13 amino acids. Germline V gene lookup returns CDR1 ENHRY and CDR2 SYGVKD. Trimming left V 5 bases short and J 0 bases short, with 7 bases between. The CDR3 protein is CAISRELNTEAFF. CDR3 sequence (DNA): TGTGCCATCAGTAGGGAACTGAACACTGAAGCTTTCTTT.

Only a few counts were recorded for this clone. The genes are TRBV7-3 and TRBJ1-2; 7 bases fit TRBD1. Germline loops: CDR1 SGHTA, CDR2 FQGTGA. J was trimmed by 7 bases and V by 2 bases; bases with no gene match: 1. The CDR3 length is 12 residues. CDR3 sequence: CASSLDRAGYTF. In DNA form, the CDR3 reads TGTGCCAGCAGCTTAGACAGGGCTGGCTACACCTTC. Filled out from reference TRBV7-3 and TRBJ1-2, the complete variable domain reads GAGVSQTPSNKVTEKGKYVELRCDPISGHTALYWYRQSLGQGPEFLIYFQGTGAADDSGLPNDRFFAVRPEGSVSTLKIQRTERGDSAVYLCASSLDRAGYTFGSGTRLTVV.

This clone was detected once. This chain connects TRBV6-5 to TRBJ2-7; 7 nucleotides line up with TRBD1. The CDR3 is made up of 15 amino acids. The V and J ends lost 2 bases and 5 bases, in that order; junction bases with no gene match: 9. Germline-derived CDR1 and CDR2 are MNHEY and SVGAGI. CDR3 nucleotides: TGTGCCAGCAGTTACCGACAGGGAATTTGGAACGAGCAGTACTTC. The encoded protein is CASSYRQGIWNEQYF.

Worth noting for this clone: One junction end does not reproduce the germline sequence, and a read error may be involved. The chain joins TRBV2 to TRBJ1-1; D ambiguous. From germline, CDR1 is SNHLY and CDR2 FYNNEI. The CDR3 contains 16 residues. The CDR3 DNA reads as TGTGCCACCAGTTTGACCCGGAGAGAGCAGAACACTGAAGCTTTCTTT. This translates into CATSLTRREQNTEAFF. The full variable domain, with the rest looked up from reference TRBV2 and TRBJ1-1, is EPEVTQTPSHQVTQMGQEVILRCVPISNHLYFYWYRQILGQKVEFLVSFYNNEISEKSEIFDDQFSVERPDGSNFTLKIRSTKLEDSAMYFCATSLTRREQNTEAFFGQGTRLTVV.

The chain carries TRBV6-5 and TRBJ2-7; D unclear. V lost 0 bases and J lost 5, with 8 bases in between. The CDR3 consists of 13 residues. Germline V gives CDR1 MNHEY, CDR2 SVGAGI. The CDR3 region has the DNA TGTGCCAGCAGTTACTCTCGTAGGGACGAGCAGTACTTC. Its translation is CASSYSRRDEQYF.

The chain joins TRBV15 to TRBJ1-4, with D perhaps TRBD1 (6 bases). The V gene lost 1 base and the J gene lost 6 bases, with 12 bases spanning the gap. Germline V gives CDR1 LNHNV, CDR2 YYDKDF (reference sequence). The CDR3 is 15 residues long. The CDR3 reads CATSRVGGGDEKLFF. The DNA of the CDR3 is TGTGCCACCAGCAGAGTAGGGGGAGGGGATGAAAAACTGTTTTTT.